This T cell receptor beta chain was documented in a study of T cells in Graves' hyperthyroidism and ophthalmopathy. Overall study results and limits: Ophthalmopathy got predicted by the model a median about 6.7 months before its onset. Most expanded thyroid clonotypes above 0.001 recurred in blood.

Stable Graves' hyperthyroidism meant no ophthalmopathy progression within 18 months. Patients were excluded because of uncontrolled infection, other autoimmune disease, pregnancy or lactation. V was cut by 4 bases and J by 3 bases, with 18 bases left in between. Germline CDR1 and CDR2: SGHTA and FQGTGA. The CDR3 is 16 residues long. Amplified TCR beta CDR3 regions derived from RNA transcripts. A set of HTBI primers served as the primers for a first-round RT-PCR of the TCR CDR3. TCRdb ran MiXCR on the multiplex PCR reads and lists one entry per CDR3 protein. Seen here are a few hundred thousand distinct CDR3 sequences, more than 45% observed once, and the top ten hold around 8%. Remarks on this clonotype: The antigen is unknown.

V usage is TRBV7-3 and J usage is TRBJ1-2, with D perhaps matching TRBD1 (6 bases). This sequence was found in a woman aged 18-30 years with Graves' hyperthyroidism. The sample consisted of peripheral blood or thyroid tissue (not recorded which). The CDR3 sequence: CASSSGTGGAYYGYTF. The CDR3 DNA sequence: TGTGCCAGCAGCTCTGGGACGGGGGGCGCTTACTATGGCTACACCTTC. Full variable domain (rest looked up from reference TRBV7-3 and TRBJ1-2): GAGVSQTPSNKVTEKGKYVELRCDPISGHTALYWYRQSLGQGPEFLIYFQGTGAADDSGLPNDRFFAVRPEGSVSTLKIQRTERGDSAVYLCASSSGTGGAYYGYTFGSGTRLTVV.